This TCR beta chain emerged from a study of blood T cell repertoires in COVID-19. Whole-study context: Sources were T cells, B-cell-depleted T cells, or PBMCs; the material itself was cDNA or gDNA.

The ends lost 3 bases at V and 4 bases at J; junction bases unmatched: 7. The CDR3 totals 15 residues. Germline V gene sequence: CDR1 MNHEY, CDR2 SMNVEV (reference sequence). Methods used by the authors: Cell counts per sample came from amplifying reference gene primers. Generated by immunoSEQ multiplex PCR, the TCRdb table keeps only in-frame clones and is missing some. V, J and clone size were drawn from that table, and D and trimming were deduced from the DNA. The table includes 200,000 to 250,000 clones, 82% detected once. It was during active infection that Seattle patients were enrolled and then longitudinally followed. This clone turned up a few times.

The source is a woman aged 70-85 years with COVID-19, enrolled during active disease. Sequencing was performed on peripheral blood. The chain uses TRBV27 and TRBJ1-2, with 8 bases that match TRBD1. The CDR3 is CASSFSRGPAYGYTF. In DNA form, the CDR3 reads TGTGCCAGCAGTTTCTCCAGGGGGCCCGCCTATGGCTACACCTTC.